This passage covers 4 T cell receptor beta chains from one sample sequenced in a study of blood T cell repertoires in COVID-19. Assay used: immunoSEQ multiplex PCR; TCRdb lists only in-frame clones, some missing. The sample lists about 670,000 clones, about 87% seen once, with over 0.2% in the top ten. Sequencing input: peripheral blood. The receptor source for this set is a woman aged 18-29 years with acute or convalescent COVID-19.

The V gene is TRBV24-1, the J gene TRBJ1-3; 8 bases fit TRBD1. CDR3 length equals 16 residues. CDR1 is KGHDR, CDR2 SFDVKD, per germline. V lost 3 bases to trimming and J lost 1 base; unmatched junction nucleotides: 4. The CDR3 is CATSDPGTGSGNTIYF. CDR3 nucleotides: TGTGCCACCAGTGATCCCGGGACAGGATCTGGAAACACCATATATTTT.

The J gene is TRBJ2-4, the V gene TRBV25-1, with 7 bases identical to TRBD2. The trim removed 3 bases at V and 4 bases at J, leaving 0 bases unmatched. The germline V gene encodes CDR1 MGHDK and CDR2 SYGVNS. This CDR3 contains 13 residues. Here the CDR3 DNA reads TGTGCCAGCAGTGACGGGGGGAAAAACATTCAGTACTTC. This codes for CASSDGGKNIQYF.

This chain connects TRBV5-5 to TRBJ1-2; TRBD1 matches 9 bases. J gave up 6 bases and V 4 bases, and 10 bases lay outside the gene matches. Germline CDR1 and CDR2: SGHKS and YYEKEE (reference sequence). The CDR3 loop spans 15 amino acids. The CDR3 loop is CASSRTGADYNGYTF. CDR3 nucleotides: TGTGCCAGCAGCCGGACAGGGGCGGATTACAATGGCTACACCTTC.

The V and J genes are TRBV27 and TRBJ1-6, with no clear D. V dropped 2 bases and J dropped 7 bases, with 6 bases sitting between them. The CDR3 is made up of 13 amino acids. Germline V gene data show CDR1 as MNHEY and CDR2 as SMNVEV (reference sequence). The CDR3 reads CASSLRLNSPLHF. CDR3 DNA sequence: TGTGCCAGCAGTTTACGTCTGAATTCACCCCTCCACTTT.